Shown below are 21 T cell receptor beta chains from a single sample sequenced in a study of naive and memory T cell subsets. Regarding the study as a whole: Naive repertoires, especially CD8, held a few larger clonotypes, possibly memory cells re-expressing CD45RA.

Their antigens remain unidentified. An equimolar mix of two oligonucleotides served as the beta constant-region primer for TRBC1 and TRBC2. Four rounds of PCR amplified the ligated cDNA using nested alpha and beta constant-region primers plus SP2. TCRdb reanalysed the UMI-ligation and nested PCR reads using MiXCR and keeps one entry per CDR3 protein. The repertoire consists of roughly 97,000 distinct CDR3 sequences, with 14% occurring once and the leading ten covering around 3%. The specimen was naive CD8+ T cells from blood. The receptors originated from a human donor in good health.

J is TRBJ2-7 and V is TRBV9; D is unresolved. The V end was cut by 0 bases, the J end by 2 bases, with 3 bases between. Germline CDR1 SGDLS, CDR2 YYNGEE. The CDR3 sequence is 12 residues long. CDR3 amino acids: CASSVDPYEQYF. For the CDR3, the DNA is TGTGCCAGCAGCGTAGACCCCTACGAGCAGTACTTC.

This clonotype was seen ten or more times. The chain joins TRBV7-9 to TRBJ1-6; TRBD1 aligns across 7 bases. Germline CDR1 reads SEHNR; CDR2 reads FQNEAQ (reference sequence). The trim removed 5 bases at V and 5 bases at J, leaving 6 bases unmatched. CDR3 size: 15 residues. Here the CDR3 DNA reads TGTGCCAGCAGCCCAAATACAGGGGATAATTCACCCCTCCACTTT. It codes for CASSPNTGDNSPLHF.

The CDR3: CASSWGGSSYNEQFF. CDR3 DNA: TGTGCCAGCAGCTGGGGGGGGAGCTCCTACAATGAGCAGTTCTTC. This sequence joins TRBV12-3 or TRBV12-4 and TRBJ2-1; 7 bases are shared with TRBD2. The CDR3 extends over 15 amino acids. With V trimmed by 6 bases and J by 0 bases, 5 bases remained unmatched.

A few counts support this clonotype. The chain couples TRBV19 to TRBJ2-6; TRBD1 matches at 10 bases. The CDR3 covers 17 residues. The V segment lost 8 bases and the J segment 1 base; nucleotides outside the gene matches: 8. The germline V gene encodes CDR1 LNHDA and CDR2 SQIVND (reference sequence). The CDR3 nucleotides are TGTGCCAGTTATCTAGGGACAGGGGCGTCTGGGGCCAACGTCCTGACTTTC. Translated: CASYLGTGASGANVLTF.

This clonotype was counted between two and nine times. The genes are TRBV28 and TRBJ2-3, with D possibly called TRBD1 or TRBD2 (6 bases each). The length of the CDR3 is 15 residues. V was clipped by 3 bases and J by 5 bases, with 15 bases between them. Germline-derived CDR1 and CDR2 are MDHEN and SYDVKM. The CDR3 loop reads CASSFDTRGGDTQYF. In DNA form, the CDR3 reads TGTGCCAGCAGTTTCGATACCAGGGGAGGAGATACGCAGTATTTT.

In its sample, this clonotype was seen a few times. The chain uses TRBV2 and TRBJ2-1; 10 bases fit TRBD2. Germline lookup yields CDR1 SNHLY and CDR2 FYNNEI. Trimming took 3 bases from V and 5 from J; bases not matched to a gene: 1. CDR3 length: 14 amino acids. This CDR3 reads CASSELAGDNEQFF. Written as DNA, the CDR3 is TGTGCCAGCAGTGAGCTAGCGGGGGACAATGAGCAGTTCTTC.

This clonotype showed up just a few times. V and J are TRBV30 and TRBJ1-2; TRBD1 matches at 7 bases. CDR1 is GTSNPN, CDR2 SVGIG, per germline (reference sequence). J lost 5 bases, V lost 4 bases, and 7 bases had no gene match. This CDR3 has 13 residues. CDR3 residues: CAWTTGTEYGYTF. The CDR3 nucleotides are TGTGCCTGGACAACCGGGACAGAGTATGGCTACACCTTC.

The chain is built from TRBV27 and TRBJ2-1; D gene uncertain. This CDR3 spans 15 amino acids. Trimming removed 4 bases at V and 7 bases at J, with 17 bases between. CDR1 MNHEY and CDR2 SMNVEV come from the germline V gene (reference sequence). DNA for the CDR3: TGTGCCAGCAGTTCAATGTTGAACAGTCGGAATGAGCAGTTCTTC. Encoded protein: CASSSMLNSRNEQFF.

V and J are TRBV29-1 and TRBJ1-3, with no clear D. The germline gives CDR1 SQVTM, CDR2 ANQGSEA. CDR3 length: 12 amino acids. Trimming took off 6 bases at V and 0 bases at J, with 6 bases between the two ends. Here the CDR3 reads CSVRVSGNTIYF. The DNA of the CDR3 is TGCAGCGTGCGGGTCTCTGGAAACACCATATATTTT.

The sample holds a few counts of this clonotype. This chain joins TRBV20-1 and TRBJ1-5, with a weak D call TRBD1 (5 bases). This CDR3 spans 12 amino acids. Germline V CDR1 and CDR2: DFQATT, SNEGSKA (reference sequence). CDR3 nucleotides: TGCATCGCGGAGGGGAGAAGGATGCCCCAGCATTTT. Its translation: CIAEGRRMPQHF.

This clonotype occurred many times. This chain connects TRBV2 to TRBJ2-7; 10 positions agree with TRBD2. The CDR3 is 15 amino acids. Germline CDR1 and CDR2: SNHLY and FYNNEI. Germline trimming cut 3 bases from V and 4 bases from J; bases unmatched to any gene: 6. The CDR3 sequence is CASSDGVLAGYEQYF. The CDR3 region has the DNA TGTGCCAGCAGTGATGGAGTACTAGCGGGATACGAGCAGTACTTC.

The chain has TRBV18 and TRBJ1-1, with no clear D. Germline V lookup: CDR1 KGHSH, CDR2 LQKENI. The CDR3 loop spans 14 amino acids. The V end was cut by 5 bases, the J end by 1 base, with 11 bases between. The CDR3 region is CASSGRDENTEAFF. The CDR3 bases are TGTGCCAGCTCAGGTCGCGATGAGAACACTGAAGCTTTCTTT.

This clonotype showed up many times. The chain uses TRBV9 and TRBJ1-1, with D perhaps TRBD1 (6 bases). V lost 4 bases to trimming and J lost 0 bases, with 13 bases between them. The CDR3 spans 15 residues. Germline CDR1 reads SGDLS; CDR2 reads YYNGEE. The CDR3, as DNA: TGTGCCAGCAGCCCACGGACAGACTTGAACACTGAAGCTTTCTTT. It codes for CASSPRTDLNTEAFF.

This clonotype showed up many times. The chain carries TRBV2 and TRBJ2-1; D uncertain. Trimming removed 10 bases at V and 5 bases at J, with 12 bases between. CDR3 length: 12 residues. Germline lookup yields CDR1 SNHLY and CDR2 FYNNEI. The CDR3 DNA sequence: TGTGCCACACTAATGGCGGACAATGAGCAGTTCTTC. This codes for CATLMADNEQFF.

The rearrangement uses TRBV9 and TRBJ1-3; 8 positions match TRBD1. This CDR3 region has 14 residues. Germline V CDR1 and CDR2: SGDLS, YYNGEE. V dropped 3 bases and J dropped 4; count of bases not matched to a gene: 3. The CDR3 loop is CASSEQGGGNTIYF. In DNA, the CDR3 is TGTGCCAGCAGCGAACAGGGGGGAGGAAACACCATATATTTT.

This clonotype was found many times. CDR3 sequence reads: CASTKAGGETQYF. Here the CDR3 DNA reads TGTGCCAGCACTAAAGCGGGTGGAGAGACCCAGTACTTC. The chain uses TRBV27 and TRBJ2-5; possibly TRBD2 for D (6 bases). CDR3 length equals 13 residues. Germline V lookup: CDR1 MNHEY, CDR2 SMNVEV (reference sequence). V gave up 7 bases and J gave up 4 bases, with 13 bases separating them.

V usage is TRBV2 and J usage is TRBJ2-3, with D perhaps given as TRBD1 or TRBD2 (5 bases each). V was pared by 10 bases and J by 0 bases, with 23 bases between. The CDR3 loop spans 17 amino acids. Germline V lookup: CDR1 SNHLY, CDR2 FYNNEI. CDR3 in amino acids: CATRGWGPVTSTDTQYF. CDR3 sequence (DNA): TGTGCCACCAGAGGTTGGGGACCAGTTACTAGCACAGATACGCAGTATTTT.

This clonotype occurred a few times. The chain joins TRBV28 to TRBJ1-1; 8 nucleotides agree with TRBD1. The CDR3 runs 15 residues. The germline V gene encodes CDR1 MDHEN and CDR2 SYDVKM. The V gene end was trimmed by 5 bases and the J gene end by 6 bases; junction bases not matched to a gene: 11. In DNA form, the CDR3 reads TGTGCCAGCAGTGGGGTCAGGGGGCAAGGCGCTGAAGCTTTCTTT. Translation gives CASSGVRGQGAEAFF.

This clonotype has at least ten counts. The V and J genes are TRBV29-1 and TRBJ1-1; D gene unclear. Germline CDR1 is SQVTM and CDR2 is ANQGSEA. This CDR3 has 11 residues. V gave up 4 bases and J gave up 6 bases, with 9 bases separating them. CDR3 in amino acids: CSVVFSAEAFF. CDR3 DNA sequence: TGCAGCGTTGTTTTTAGTGCTGAAGCTTTCTTT.

There are a few counts of this clonotype. The chain has TRBV6-6 and TRBJ1-2; D gene ambiguous. V lost 6 bases, J lost 7 bases, and 9 bases lay in between. This CDR3 is built from 11 residues. The germline CDR1 and CDR2 sequences are MNHNY and SVGAGI (reference sequence). The CDR3 bases are TGTGCCAGCAGCAACGACCGTGGCTACACCTTC. Amino acids: CASSNDRGYTF.

V gene TRBV7-9 combines with J gene TRBJ2-5; D may be TRBD1 (5 bases). CDR3 size: 12 residues. The V end was cut by 5 bases, the J end by 4 bases, with 8 bases between. Germline V gene sequence: CDR1 SEHNR, CDR2 FQNEAQ (reference sequence). CDR3 in DNA: TGTGCCAGCAGCCATGGGGCAGAGACCCAGTACTTC. Translating it yields CASSHGAETQYF.